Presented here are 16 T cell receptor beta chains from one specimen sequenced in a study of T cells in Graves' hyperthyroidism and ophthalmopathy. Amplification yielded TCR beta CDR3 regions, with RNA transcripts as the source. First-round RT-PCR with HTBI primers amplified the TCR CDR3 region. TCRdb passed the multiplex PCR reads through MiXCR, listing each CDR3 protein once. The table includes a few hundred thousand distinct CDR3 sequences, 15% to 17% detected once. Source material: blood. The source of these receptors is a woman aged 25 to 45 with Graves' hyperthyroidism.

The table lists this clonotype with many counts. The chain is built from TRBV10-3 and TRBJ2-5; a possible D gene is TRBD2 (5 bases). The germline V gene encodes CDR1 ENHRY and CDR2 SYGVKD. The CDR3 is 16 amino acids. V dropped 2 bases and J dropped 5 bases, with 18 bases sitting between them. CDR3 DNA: TGTGCCATCAGTGAGGCGACACCCGAAAGGAGGGAGACCCAGTACTTC. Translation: CAISEATPERRETQYF.

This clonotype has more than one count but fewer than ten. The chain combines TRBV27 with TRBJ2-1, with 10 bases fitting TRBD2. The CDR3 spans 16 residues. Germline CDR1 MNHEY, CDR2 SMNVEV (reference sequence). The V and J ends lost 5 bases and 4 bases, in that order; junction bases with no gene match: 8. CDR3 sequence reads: CASSPRLAGVYNEQFF. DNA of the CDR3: TGTGCCAGCAGTCCGCGACTAGCGGGTGTATACAATGAGCAGTTCTTC.

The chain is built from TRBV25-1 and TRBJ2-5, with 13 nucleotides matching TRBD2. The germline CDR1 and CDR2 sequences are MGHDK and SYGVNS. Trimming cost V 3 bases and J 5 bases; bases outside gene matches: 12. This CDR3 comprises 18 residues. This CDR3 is CASSEPGLAGMGSETQYF. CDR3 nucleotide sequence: TGTGCCAGCAGTGAGCCGGGACTAGCGGGAATGGGGTCCGAGACCCAGTACTTC.

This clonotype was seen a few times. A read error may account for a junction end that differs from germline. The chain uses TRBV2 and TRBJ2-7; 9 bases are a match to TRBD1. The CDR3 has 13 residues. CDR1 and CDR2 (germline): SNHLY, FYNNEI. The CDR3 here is CASKGQGIYEQYF. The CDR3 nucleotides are TGCGCCAGCAAGGGACAGGGAATCTACGAGCAGTACTTC.

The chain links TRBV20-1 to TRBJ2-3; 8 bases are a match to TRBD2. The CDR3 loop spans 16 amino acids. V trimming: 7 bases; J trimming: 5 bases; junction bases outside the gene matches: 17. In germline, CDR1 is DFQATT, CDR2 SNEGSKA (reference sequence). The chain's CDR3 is CSDRDPLSGSVDTQYF. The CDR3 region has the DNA TGCAGTGATAGGGACCCCTTGAGCGGGAGTGTAGATACGCAGTATTTT.

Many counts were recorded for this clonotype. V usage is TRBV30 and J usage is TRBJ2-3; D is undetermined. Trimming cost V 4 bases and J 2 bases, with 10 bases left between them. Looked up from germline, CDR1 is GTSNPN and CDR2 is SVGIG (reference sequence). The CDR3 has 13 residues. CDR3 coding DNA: TGTGCCTGGAATCCGGGTTCCACAGATACGCAGTATTTT. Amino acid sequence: CAWNPGSTDTQYF.

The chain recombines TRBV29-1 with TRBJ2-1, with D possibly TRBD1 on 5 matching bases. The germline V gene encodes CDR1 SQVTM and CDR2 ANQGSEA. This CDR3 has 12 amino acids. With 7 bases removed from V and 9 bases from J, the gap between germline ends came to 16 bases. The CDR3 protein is CSAFLSGSEQFF. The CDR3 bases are TGCAGCGCCTTTCTATCAGGGTCTGAGCAGTTCTTC.

The CDR3 loop reads CASSIGGLGRTQYF. The CDR3 DNA follows: TGTGCCAGTAGTATAGGGGGACTCGGGAGGACGCAGTATTTT. The chain is built from TRBV19 and TRBJ2-3; 7 bases align to TRBD2. The germline V gene has CDR1 LNHDA and CDR2 SQIVND (reference sequence). V was pared by 1 base and J by 9 bases, with 7 bases of the junction left unmatched. This CDR3 has 14 amino acids.

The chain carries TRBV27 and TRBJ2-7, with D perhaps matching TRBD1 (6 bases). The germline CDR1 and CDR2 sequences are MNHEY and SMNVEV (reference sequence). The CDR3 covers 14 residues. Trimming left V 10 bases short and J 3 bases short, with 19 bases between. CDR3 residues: CANTSDRMGYEQYF. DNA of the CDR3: TGTGCCAATACCTCGGACAGAATGGGCTACGAGCAGTACTTC.

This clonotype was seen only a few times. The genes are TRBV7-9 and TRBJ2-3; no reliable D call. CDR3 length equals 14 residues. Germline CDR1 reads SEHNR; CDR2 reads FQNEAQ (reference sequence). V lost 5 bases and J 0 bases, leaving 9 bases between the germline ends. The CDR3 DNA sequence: TGTGCCAGCAGCGAACAAACTAGCACAGATACGCAGTATTTT. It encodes CASSEQTSTDTQYF.

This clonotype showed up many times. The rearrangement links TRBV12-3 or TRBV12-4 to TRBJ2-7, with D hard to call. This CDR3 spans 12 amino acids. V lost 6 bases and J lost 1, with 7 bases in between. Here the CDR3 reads CASSLLSYEQYF. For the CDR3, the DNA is TGTGCCAGCAGCTTACTGTCCTACGAGCAGTACTTC.

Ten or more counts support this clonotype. The DNA for the CDR3 is TGTGCCAGCAGCCAGGAATTAGCGGGAGGTAAGAATGAGCAGTTCTTC. It translates to CASSQELAGGKNEQFF. The J gene is TRBJ2-1, the V gene TRBV3-1, with 10 bases matching TRBD2. The germline gives CDR1 LGHDT, CDR2 YNNKEL (reference sequence). The CDR3 has 16 residues. V shed 3 bases, J shed 7 bases, and the junction held 9 bases outside the gene matches.

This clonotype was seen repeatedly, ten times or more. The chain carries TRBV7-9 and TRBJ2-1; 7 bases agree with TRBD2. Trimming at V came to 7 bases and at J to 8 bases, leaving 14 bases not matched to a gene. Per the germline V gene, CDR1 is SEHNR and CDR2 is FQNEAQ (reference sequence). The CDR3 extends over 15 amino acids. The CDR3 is CASTERDEGQDEQFF. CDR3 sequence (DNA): TGTGCCAGCACCGAGCGGGACGAAGGTCAGGATGAGCAGTTCTTC. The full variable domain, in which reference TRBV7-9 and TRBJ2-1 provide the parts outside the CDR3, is DTGVSQNPRHKITKRGQNVTFRCDPISEHNRLYWYRQTLGQGPEFLTYFQNEAQLEKSRLLSDRFSAERPKGSFSTLEIQRTEQGDSAMYLCASTERDEGQDEQFFGPGTRLTVL.

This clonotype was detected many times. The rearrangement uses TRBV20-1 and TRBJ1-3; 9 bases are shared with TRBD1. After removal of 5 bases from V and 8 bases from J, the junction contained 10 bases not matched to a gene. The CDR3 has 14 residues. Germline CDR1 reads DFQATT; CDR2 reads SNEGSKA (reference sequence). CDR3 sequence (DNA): TGCAGTGCTTCGACAGGGGGAGACTGGGACACCATATATTTT. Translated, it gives CSASTGGDWDTIYF.

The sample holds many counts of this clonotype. The CDR3 reads CASSQGPSAEQFF. The CDR3 DNA sequence: TGTGCCAGCAGCCAGGGACCCTCGGCGGAGCAGTTCTTC. The chain carries TRBV7-6 and TRBJ2-1; perhaps D is TRBD1 or TRBD2 (5 bases each). Germline CDR1 is SGHVS and CDR2 is FNYEAQ. This CDR3 spans 13 amino acids. With 5 bases removed from V and 10 bases from J, the gap between germline ends came to 15 bases.

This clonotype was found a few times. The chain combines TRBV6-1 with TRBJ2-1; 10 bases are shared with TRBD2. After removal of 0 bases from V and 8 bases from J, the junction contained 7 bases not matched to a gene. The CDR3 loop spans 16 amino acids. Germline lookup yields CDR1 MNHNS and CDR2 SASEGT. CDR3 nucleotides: TGTGCCAGCAGTGAAGCGCAGCTAGCGGGAGAGGATGAGCAGTTCTTC. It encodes CASSEAQLAGEDEQFF.